Listed here is a single T cell receptor (beta chain). The antigen is undetermined. This entry comes from a study of cytomegalovirus exposure and HLA in healthy donors. V lost 4 bases to trimming and J lost 1 base, with 16 bases between them. Germline CDR1 is SGHRS and CDR2 is YFSETQ. This CDR3 has 16 residues. It was with 60 Vbeta and 13 Jbeta primers that the PCR ran. The table came from immunoSEQ multiplex PCR; TCRdb's copy has only in-frame clones and leaves some out. The table has about 89,000 clones, approximately 77% seen once. The study's findings and limits: Among CMV-associated TCR beta chains, most appeared HLA-restricted in a later analysis. Excluded: some indistinguishable V segments such as TRBV6-2 and TRBV6-3. Several top significant clusters appeared, in a later analysis, to be linked to common viral pathogens.

The sequenced sample consisted of PBMCs. V gene TRBV5-1 combines with J gene TRBJ2-3, with D perhaps TRBD1 (6 bases). This TCR came from a man aged 30 to 45 in good health and CMV-seronegative. CDR3 amino acids: CASSLQGPPGTDTQYF. Written as DNA, the CDR3 is TGCGCCAGCAGCCTCCAGGGGCCCCCGGGCACAGATACGCAGTATTTT. The variable domain in full, with the rest retrieved from reference TRBV5-1 and TRBJ2-3, is KAGVTQTPRYLIKTRGQQVTLSCSPISGHRSVSWYQQTPGQGLQFLFEYFSETQRNKGNFPGRFSGRQFSNSRSEMNVSTLELGDSALYLCASSLQGPPGTDTQYFGPGTRLTVL.